The rows below give T cell receptor beta chains drawn from one sample of a study of blood T cell repertoires in COVID-19. Profiled with immunoSEQ multiplex PCR; TCRdb holds only in-frame clones, not every one. The data show roughly 320,000 clones, 85% to 95% seen once. The specimen sequenced was PBMCs or T cells enriched from blood (not recorded which). Every receptor here comes from a woman in her twenties or thirties who had been exposed to COVID-19. The CDR3 runs from the conserved cysteine through the conserved F or W. D genes are given only for firm matches. Clone size, where shown, is once, few, many, or a class for clones that have expanded.

TRBJ2-3 | once | TRBD1 | TRBV4-1 | CASSHTTGSTDTQYF | TGCGCCAGCAGCCATACGACAGGGAGCACAGATACGCAGTATTTT
TRBJ1-2 | NA | TRBD1 | TRBV12-3/TRBV12-4 | CASSRTGGLGYTF | TGTGCCAGCAGTAGGACAGGGGGCTTGGGCTACACCTTC
TRBJ2-7 | NA | NA | TRBV5-6 | CASSSYKDWSRDEQYF | TGTGCCAGCAGCTCATATAAGGACTGGTCTAGGGACGAGCAGTACTTC
TRBJ2-7 | NA | NA | TRBV5-8 | CASSGRISSSYEQYF | TGTGCCAGCAGCGGCCGGATTTCTAGCTCCTACGAGCAGTACTTC
TRBJ1-1 | once | NA | TRBV7-9 | CASSLVTNAEAFF | TGTGCCAGCAGCTTAGTGACAAACGCTGAAGCTTTCTTT
TRBJ2-1 | once | TRBD2 | TRBV4-1 | CASSQGASGGANLFF | TGCGCCAGCAGCCAAGGGGCTAGCGGGGGGGCAAATCTGTTCTTC
TRBJ1-4 | NA | NA | TRBV9 | CASSVVASTNEKLFF | TGTGCCAGCAGCGTAGTAGCCTCAACTAATGAAAAACTGTTTTTT
TRBJ1-2 | NA | NA | TRBV5-1 | CASSLSRQRLNYGYTF | TGCGCCAGCAGCTTGTCTCGACAGAGGCTCAACTATGGCTACACCTTC
TRBJ1-6 | NA | TRBD1 | TRBV9 | CASSPSWTGDNSPLHF | TGTGCCAGCAGCCCAAGCTGGACAGGGGATAATTCACCCCTCCACTTT
TRBJ2-2 | NA | NA | TRBV27 | CASSLGTGMGNTGELFF | TGTGCCAGCAGTTTAGGAACAGGGATGGGGAACACCGGGGAGCTGTTTTTT
TRBJ1-1 | NA | TRBD1 | TRBV18 | CASSPRTGDGTEAFF | TGTGCCAGCTCCCCACGAACAGGGGATGGCACTGAAGCTTTCTTT
TRBJ1-1 | NA | TRBD1 | TRBV6-5 | CASSYLSGGTEAFF | TGTGCCAGCAGTTACTTGTCAGGGGGCACTGAAGCTTTCTTT
TRBJ2-7 | NA | TRBD1 | TRBV5-1 | CASSPRTGDEQYF | TGCGCCAGCAGCCCCAGGACAGGTGACGAGCAGTACTTC
TRBJ1-1 | NA | NA | TRBV5-1 | CASSLEYRQYTEAFF | TGCGCCAGCAGCTTGGAATACAGGCAATACACTGAAGCTTTCTTT
TRBJ1-5 | few | TRBD1 | TRBV5-8 | CASSLGTGSQPQHF | TGTGCCAGCAGCTTGGGGACAGGGAGTCAGCCCCAGCATTTT
TRBJ1-4 | NA | TRBD1 | TRBV2 | CASSWTGERDEKLFF | TGTGCCAGCAGTTGGACAGGGGAGAGGGATGAAAAACTGTTTTTT
TRBJ1-1 | NA | NA | TRBV18 | CASSPNHRDTEAFF | TGTGCCAGCTCACCAAACCACAGGGACACTGAAGCTTTCTTT
TRBJ2-3 | NA | NA | TRBV6-5 | CASSRGGTDTQYF | TGTGCCAGCAGTCGCGGGGGCACAGATACGCAGTATTTT
TRBJ2-3 | NA | NA | TRBV9 | CASSVEARWATDTQYF | TGTGCCAGCAGCGTAGAGGCTCGTTGGGCCACAGATACGCAGTATTTT
TRBJ1-1 | NA | TRBD1 | TRBV5-6 | CASSQRQGAAVDTEAFF | TGTGCCAGCAGCCAAAGACAGGGGGCGGCTGTGGACACTGAAGCTTTCTTT
TRBJ2-1 | NA | NA | TRBV6-5 | CASSSEGYEQFF | TGTGCCAGCAGTTCGGAGGGTTATGAGCAGTTCTTC
TRBJ2-2 | NA | TRBD1 | TRBV3-1/TRBV3-2 | CASSHAGTGSTGELFF | TGTGCCAGCAGCCACGCCGGGACAGGGTCAACCGGGGAGCTGTTTTTT
TRBJ2-1 | NA | NA | TRBV6-1 | CASTQAGEDKGEQFF | TGTGCCAGCACCCAGGCAGGGGAAGACAAGGGTGAGCAGTTCTTC
TRBJ2-5 | NA | NA | TRBV18 | CASSPQTSRETQYF | TGTGCCAGCTCACCACAAACTAGCAGAGAGACCCAGTACTTC
TRBJ2-7 | NA | TRBD2 | TRBV5-1 | CASSAGTSRYEQYF | TGCGCCAGCAGCGCGGGGACTAGTCGGTACGAGCAGTACTTC
TRBJ1-6 | NA | NA | TRBV3-1/TRBV3-2 | CASSKRALDSPLHF | TGTGCCAGCAGCAAGCGAGCTCTTGATTCACCCCTCCACTTT
TRBJ1-3 | NA | NA | TRBV18 | CASSREAGNTIYF | TGTGCCAGCTCACGAGAGGCTGGAAACACCATATATTTT
TRBJ2-4 | NA | TRBD1 | TRBV2 | CASNGPRTGGDHIQYF | TGTGCCAGCAACGGCCCCCGGACAGGGGGAGACCACATTCAGTACTTC
TRBJ1-2 | NA | TRBD1 | TRBV7-9 | CASSLWDRANYGYTF | TGTGCCAGCAGCTTATGGGACAGAGCCAACTATGGCTACACCTTC
TRBJ1-1 | NA | TRBD1 | TRBV27 | CASSRDRFNTEAFF | TGTGCCAGCAGCCGGGACAGGTTCAACACTGAAGCTTTCTTT
TRBJ1-1 | NA | TRBD1 | TRBV2 | CASNHRGRNTEAFF | TGTGCCAGCAACCACAGGGGTCGGAACACTGAAGCTTTCTTT